The next 29 T cell receptor beta chains were all read from a single sample in a study of blood T cell repertoires in COVID-19. The data were produced by immunoSEQ multiplex PCR, yet TCRdb's version contains in-frame clones alone and is incomplete. Counted here are 75,000 to 100,000 clones, 80% to 90% occurring once; the ten biggest clones make up roughly a sixth. The source material was peripheral blood. These TCRs come from a woman aged 80 or over with acute or convalescent COVID-19.

The sample holds one count of this clone. Other DNA sequences in the sample encode the same CDR3. The rearrangement joins TRBV19 to TRBJ2-7; a weak D match, TRBD2 (6 bases). Trimming cost V 0 bases and J 3 bases, with 6 bases left between them. CDR3 size: 13 residues. CDR1 and CDR2 from the germline V gene are LNHDA and SQIVND (reference sequence). CDR3 bases: TGTGCCAGTAGTATAGAGGAGGGCTACGAGCAGTACTTC. Its protein is CASSIEEGYEQYF.

The chain links TRBV19 to TRBJ1-1; 7 bases fit TRBD1. Losses at the gene ends were 3 bases for V and 4 bases for J; bases not matched to a gene: 11. The CDR3 has 16 residues. Germline V gene lookup returns CDR1 LNHDA and CDR2 SQIVND (reference sequence). CDR3 sequence: CASSIGSGGRFTEAFF. Written as DNA, the CDR3 is TGTGCCAGTAGTATCGGGTCAGGGGGTCGTTTCACTGAAGCTTTCTTT. The full variable domain, with the rest looked up from reference TRBV19 and TRBJ1-1, is DGGITQSPKYLFRKEGQNVTLSCEQNLNHDAMYWYRQDPGQGLRLIYYSQIVNDFQKGDIAEGYSVSREKKESFPLTVTSAQKNPTAFYLCASSIGSGGRFTEAFFGQGTRLTVV.

The table lists this clone with a few counts. V is TRBV21-1 and J is TRBJ1-5; no DNA check was done on the table's D call, TRBD1. TRBV21-1 is recorded as a pseudogene. CDR3 length: 16 amino acids. The CDR3 reads CASSKAGQGGNQPQHF. The CDR3 DNA reads TGTGCCAGCAGCAAAGCGGGACAGGGCGGCAATCAGCCCCAGCATTTT.

The V call is TRBV5-8, the J call TRBJ2-7; D is ambiguous. Germline V gene lookup returns CDR1 SGHTS and CDR2 YDEGEE. The length of the CDR3 is 11 residues. Trimming took 8 bases from V and 2 from J, leaving 8 bases between them. Here the CDR3 reads CASRRAYEQYF. CDR3 bases: TGTGCCAGTCGCCGGGCCTACGAGCAGTACTTC.

This clone was observed once. The CDR3 sequence: CASSREGRGQPQHF. The CDR3 bases are TGTGCCAGCAGCCGGGAGGGGCGCGGTCAGCCCCAGCATTTT. V and J are TRBV6-5 and TRBJ1-5, with D possibly being TRBD1 (5 bases). This CDR3 region has 14 residues. Germline V gene sequence: CDR1 MNHEY, CDR2 SVGAGI. Trimming cost V 6 bases and J 6 bases, with 15 bases left between them.

This clone was seen a single time. The chain carries TRBV24-1 and TRBJ1-2, with D unresolved. Germline CDR1 reads KGHDR; CDR2 reads SFDVKD. Trimming left V 7 bases short and J 8 bases short, with 10 bases between. The CDR3 has 11 residues. The CDR3 region is CATSGNSGYTF. DNA for the CDR3: TGTGCCACCAGCGGGAATTCCGGCTACACCTTC.

The table lists this clone with a few counts. The rearrangement links TRBV30 to TRBJ1-6; the D is unclear. The CDR3 has 14 residues. CDR1 and CDR2 from the germline V gene are GTSNPN and SVGIG (reference sequence). V was clipped by 2 bases and J by 7 bases, with 12 bases between them. The DNA of the CDR3 is TGTGCCTGGAGTCCCAACAGTCTGAATTCACCCCTCCACTTT. Translated: CAWSPNSLNSPLHF. The full variable domain, rest sourced from reference TRBV30 and TRBJ1-6, is SQTIHQWPATLVQPVGSPLSLECTVEGTSNPNLYWYRQAAGRGLQLLFYSVGIGQISSEVPQNLSASRPQDRQFILSSKKLLLSDSGFYLCAWSPNSLNSPLHFGNGTRLTVT.

The chain is built from TRBV6-5 and TRBJ2-1, with TRBD1 as a possible D gene (6 bases). Germline V gene lookup returns CDR1 MNHEY and CDR2 SVGAGI. With 7 bases removed from V and 3 bases from J, the gap between germline ends came to 13 bases. The CDR3 consists of 14 residues. CDR3 amino acids: CASNFRTDYNEQFF. CDR3 bases: TGTGCCAGCAATTTCCGGACAGACTACAATGAGCAGTTCTTC.

V is TRBV3-1 (or the pseudogene TRBV3-2) and J is TRBJ1-1, with a possible D match to TRBD1 (6 bases). Per the germline V gene, CDR1 is LGHDT and CDR2 is YNNKEL (reference sequence). The V end lost 4 bases, the J end lost 1 base, and 16 bases lay between the germline ends. The CDR3 is made up of 16 amino acids. The CDR3, as DNA: TGTGCCAGCAGCCCCGCCGGGGGGGCGAGGAACACTGAAGCTTTCTTT. Translated: CASSPAGGARNTEAFF.

The rearrangement uses TRBV5-1 and TRBJ1-1; D not resolved. Trimming took off 4 bases at V and 4 bases at J, with 8 bases between the two ends. There are 12 residues in the CDR3. The germline V gene has CDR1 SGHRS and CDR2 YFSETQ. CDR3 DNA sequence: TGCGCCAGCAGCCCCACGGGCACTGAAGCTTTCTTT. This gives the protein CASSPTGTEAFF.

This CDR3 is CASSLLRGGTEAFF. Here the CDR3 DNA reads TGTGCCAGCAGCTTACTGAGGGGAGGCACTGAAGCTTTCTTT. This sequence joins TRBV11-1 and TRBJ1-1; TRBD1 might be the D (5 bases). With 2 bases removed from V and 4 bases from J, the gap between germline ends came to 11 bases. The CDR3 covers 14 residues. Germline values: CDR1 SGHAT, CDR2 FQDESV (reference sequence).

This chain links TRBV15 with TRBJ1-4, with D maybe TRBD1 (6 bases). V gave up 0 bases and J gave up 8 bases, with 16 bases separating them. CDR3 length: 16 amino acids. Germline lookup yields CDR1 LNHNV and CDR2 YYDKDF (reference sequence). CDR3 amino acids: CATSRDIQGRGEKLFF. The CDR3 DNA follows: TGTGCCACCAGCAGAGATATACAGGGACGGGGAGAAAAACTGTTTTTT.

The chain combines TRBV6-6 with TRBJ2-7, with 10 bases lining up with TRBD2. V gave up 6 bases and J gave up 2 bases; unmatched junction bases: 7. This CDR3 comprises 15 residues. Germline V gene data show CDR1 as MNHNY and CDR2 as SVGAGI (reference sequence). The CDR3: CASREEAGGPYEQYF. Here the CDR3 DNA reads TGTGCCAGCAGAGAGGAAGCGGGGGGGCCCTACGAGCAGTACTTC.

The chain recombines TRBV21-1 with TRBJ2-7; the table's TRBD2 call for D was not verified on the DNA. TRBV21-1 is an annotated pseudogene. The CDR3 consists of 15 residues. CDR3 coding DNA: TGTGCCAGCAGCAAATTAACAGGGACTAAATACGAGCAGTACTTC. Amino acids: CASSKLTGTKYEQYF.

Details on this clone: One junction end does not reproduce the germline sequence, and a read error may be involved. The chain links TRBV2 to TRBJ2-4, with D maybe TRBD1 (6 bases). From germline, CDR1 is SNHLY and CDR2 FYNNEI. This CDR3 spans 17 amino acids. The CDR3 bases are TGTGCCAGCTTCCGCCCCGCAGGGGCAAAGGCCAAAAACATTCAGTACTTT. Translating it yields CASFRPAGAKAKNIQYF.

The chain couples TRBV9 to TRBJ2-2; 9 nucleotides match TRBD2. The CDR3 is made up of 16 amino acids. Germline V lookup: CDR1 SGDLS, CDR2 YYNGEE. V lost 4 bases, J lost 4 bases, and 8 bases stayed unmatched. CDR3 amino acids: CASSPTAGGFTGELFF. In DNA, the CDR3 is TGTGCCAGCAGCCCCACGGCGGGGGGGTTCACCGGGGAGCTGTTTTTT. The whole variable domain, filled in from reference TRBV9 and TRBJ2-2, reads DSGVTQTPKHLITATGQRVTLRCSPRSGDLSVYWYQQSLDQGLQFLIQYYNGEERAKGNILERFSAQQFPDLHSELNLSSLELGDSALYFCASSPTAGGFTGELFFGEGSRLTVL.

The chain couples TRBV29-1 to TRBJ1-3; D uncertain. Germline CDR1 reads SQVTM; CDR2 reads ANQGSEA. V lost 7 bases, J lost 4 bases, and 11 bases lay in between. CDR3 length equals 12 residues. CDR3 amino acids: CSADTGGNTIYF. CDR3 DNA: TGCAGCGCAGACACGGGGGGAAACACCATATATTTT.

V gene TRBV5-1 combines with J gene TRBJ1-4; a weak D match, TRBD1 (5 bases). Germline values: CDR1 SGHRS, CDR2 YFSETQ. This CDR3 region has 15 residues. Trimming removed 4 bases from V and 8 bases from J, with 18 bases in between. This CDR3 is CASSPIGGSREKLFF. In nucleotides, the CDR3 is TGCGCCAGCAGCCCCATCGGGGGAAGCCGAGAAAAACTGTTTTTT.

The chain couples TRBV5-1 to TRBJ1-2, with 12 bases aligning to TRBD1. The germline V gene has CDR1 SGHRS and CDR2 YFSETQ. The CDR3 runs 16 residues. V was pared by 0 bases and J by 8 bases, with 8 bases of the junction left unmatched. The CDR3 bases are TGCGCCAGCAGCTTGGTCGGGACAGGGGGCGCGGAAGGCTACACCTTC. Translating it yields CASSLVGTGGAEGYTF. The variable domain in full, completed from reference TRBV5-1 and TRBJ1-2, reads KAGVTQTPRYLIKTRGQQVTLSCSPISGHRSVSWYQQTPGQGLQFLFEYFSETQRNKGNFPGRFSGRQFSNSRSEMNVSTLELGDSALYLCASSLVGTGGAEGYTFGSGTRLTVV.

For the CDR3, the DNA is TGTGCCAGCAGCCCCCAGGGATCAAAAACTGAAGCTTTCTTT. Protein: CASSPQGSKTEAFF. The chain recombines TRBV7-2 with TRBJ1-1; TRBD1 might be the D (5 bases). This CDR3 contains 14 residues. Trimming shortened V by 5 bases and J by 5 bases, and 15 bases separated the two germline ends. Germline CDR1 is SGHTA and CDR2 is FQGNSA.

The chain has TRBV28 and TRBJ1-1; no firm D call. Trimming took off 6 bases at V and 4 bases at J, with 15 bases between the two ends. The CDR3 is made up of 14 amino acids. Germline-derived CDR1 and CDR2 are MDHEN and SYDVKM. CDR3 residues: CASSSRVGSTEAFF. DNA for the CDR3: TGTGCCAGCAGCTCGCGGGTGGGGTCCACTGAAGCTTTCTTT.

The chain couples TRBV19 to TRBJ2-2, with D maybe TRBD2 (5 bases). The V gene lost 3 bases and the J gene lost 7 bases, with 15 bases spanning the gap. The CDR3 loop spans 15 amino acids. Germline V gives CDR1 LNHDA, CDR2 SQIVND (reference sequence). CDR3 residues: CASSMQDGRIGELFF. The DNA of the CDR3 is TGTGCCAGTAGTATGCAGGATGGGAGAATCGGGGAGCTGTTTTTT.

The V call is TRBV15, the J call TRBJ2-7, with 7 bases identical to TRBD2. CDR3 length: 13 residues. CDR1 is LNHNV and CDR2 is YYDKDF in the germline V gene (reference sequence). Trimming removed 4 bases from V and 2 bases from J; junction bases left unmatched: 2. CDR3 loop: CATSTGTTYEQYF. CDR3 coding DNA: TGTGCCACCAGCACCGGGACTACCTACGAGCAGTACTTC.

This clone was counted once. The chain recombines TRBV28 with TRBJ1-6; D might be TRBD1 (6 bases). V gave up 2 bases and J gave up 9 bases, with 11 bases separating them. The V gene's germline CDR1 is MDHEN and CDR2 SYDVKM. This CDR3 has 14 amino acids. CDR3 residues: CASSLGQHGSPLHF. The CDR3 coding sequence is TGTGCCAGCAGTTTAGGACAGCATGGTTCACCCCTCCACTTT.

This clone was observed a single time. The chain links TRBV2 to TRBJ1-2; D is undetermined. V dropped 8 bases and J dropped 0 bases, with 4 bases sitting between them. This CDR3 region has 11 residues. Germline-derived CDR1 and CDR2 are SNHLY and FYNNEI. CDR3 sequence: CASETNYGYTF. DNA of the CDR3: TGTGCCAGCGAGACTAACTATGGCTACACCTTC.

V usage is TRBV7-8 and J usage is TRBJ1-2; 9 bases match TRBD1. V shed 4 bases, J shed 4 bases, and the junction held 7 bases outside the gene matches. Germline V gene data show CDR1 as SGHVS and CDR2 as FQNEAQ. The length of the CDR3 is 15 residues. The DNA for the CDR3 is TGTGCCAGCAGCTCCACAGGGGGCGCAGGCTATGGCTACACCTTC. Encoded protein: CASSSTGGAGYGYTF.

The rearrangement uses TRBV10-1 and TRBJ2-2; D perhaps matches TRBD2 (5 bases). The CDR3 is 14 residues long. V lost 2 bases to trimming and J lost 4 bases, with 8 bases between them. Germline CDR1 is WNHNN and CDR2 is SYGVQD (reference sequence). The CDR3 coding sequence is TGCGCCAGCAGTGAGGCCGGGATCACCGGGGAGCTGTTTTTT. Translated: CASSEAGITGELFF.

J is TRBJ2-7 and V is TRBV6-5; a weak D match, TRBD2 (6 bases). The V end lost 0 bases, the J end lost 6 bases, and 12 bases lay between the germline ends. The CDR3 length is 14 residues. Germline CDR1 and CDR2: MNHEY and SVGAGI. As DNA, the CDR3 is TGTGCCAGCAGTTACTCCAACGGGCGGGGCGAGCAGTACTTC. Its translation: CASSYSNGRGEQYF.

The CDR3 here is CAISTYSSDYGYTF. Written as DNA, the CDR3 is TGTGCCATCAGCACATACAGTTCTGACTATGGCTACACCTTC. The chain uses TRBV10-3 and TRBJ1-2; D is ambiguous. Germline CDR1 reads ENHRY; CDR2 reads SYGVKD. Trimming shortened V by 6 bases and J by 3 bases, and 14 bases separated the two germline ends. This CDR3 has 14 residues.